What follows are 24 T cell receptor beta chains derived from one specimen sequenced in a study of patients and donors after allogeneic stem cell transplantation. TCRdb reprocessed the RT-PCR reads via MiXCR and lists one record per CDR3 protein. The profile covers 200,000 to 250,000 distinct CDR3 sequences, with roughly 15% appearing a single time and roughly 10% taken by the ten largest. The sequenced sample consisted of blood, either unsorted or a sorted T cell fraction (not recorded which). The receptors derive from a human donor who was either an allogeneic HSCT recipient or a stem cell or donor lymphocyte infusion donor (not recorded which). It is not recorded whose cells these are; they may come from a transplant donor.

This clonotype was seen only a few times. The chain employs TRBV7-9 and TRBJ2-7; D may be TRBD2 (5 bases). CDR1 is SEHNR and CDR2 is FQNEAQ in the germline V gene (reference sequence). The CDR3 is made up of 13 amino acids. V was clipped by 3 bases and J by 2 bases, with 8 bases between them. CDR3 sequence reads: CASSFRAAYEQYF. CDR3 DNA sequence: TGTGCCAGCAGCTTTAGAGCGGCCTACGAGCAGTACTTC.

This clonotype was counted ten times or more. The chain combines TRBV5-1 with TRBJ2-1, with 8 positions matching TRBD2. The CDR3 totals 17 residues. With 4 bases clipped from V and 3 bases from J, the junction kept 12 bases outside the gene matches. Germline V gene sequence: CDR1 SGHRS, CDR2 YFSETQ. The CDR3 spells CASSLTGGRTNYNEQFF. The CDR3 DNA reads TGCGCCAGCAGCCTAACGGGGGGGCGAACCAACTACAATGAGCAGTTCTTC. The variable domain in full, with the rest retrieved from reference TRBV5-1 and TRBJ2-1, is KAGVTQTPRYLIKTRGQQVTLSCSPISGHRSVSWYQQTPGQGLQFLFEYFSETQRNKGNFPGRFSGRQFSNSRSEMNVSTLELGDSALYLCASSLTGGRTNYNEQFFGPGTRLTVL.

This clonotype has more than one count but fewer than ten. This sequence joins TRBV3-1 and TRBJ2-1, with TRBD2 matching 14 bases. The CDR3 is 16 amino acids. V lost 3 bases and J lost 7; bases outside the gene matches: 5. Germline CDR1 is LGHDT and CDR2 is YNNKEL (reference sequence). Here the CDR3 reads CASSQVGLAGANEQFF. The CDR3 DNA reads TGTGCCAGCAGCCAGGTGGGACTAGCGGGAGCTAATGAGCAGTTCTTC.

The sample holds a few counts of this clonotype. The CDR3 loop reads CASSIAGIPEAFF. CDR3 in DNA: TGTGCCAGTAGTATAGCTGGGATCCCTGAAGCTTTCTTT. This sequence joins TRBV19 and TRBJ1-1, with D unclear. Germline loops: CDR1 LNHDA, CDR2 SQIVND (reference sequence). The CDR3 runs 13 residues. Trimming pared 1 base from V and 6 bases from J, leaving 9 bases between.

The CDR3 DNA follows: TGCAGCGTGGGGGACAGGATTGATGGCTACACCTTC. Translating it yields CSVGDRIDGYTF. The chain has TRBV29-1 and TRBJ1-2, with 8 bases that match TRBD1. Looked up from germline, CDR1 is SQVTM and CDR2 is ANQGSEA. V lost 6 bases and J lost 6; bases outside the gene matches: 6. CDR3 length: 12 amino acids.

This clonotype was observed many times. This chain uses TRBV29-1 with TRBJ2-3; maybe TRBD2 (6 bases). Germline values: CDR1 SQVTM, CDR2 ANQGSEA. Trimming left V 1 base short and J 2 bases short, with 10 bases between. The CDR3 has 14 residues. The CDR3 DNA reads TGCAGCGTTGAAGCCGGGACTTCCACAGATACGCAGTATTTT. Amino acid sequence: CSVEAGTSTDTQYF.

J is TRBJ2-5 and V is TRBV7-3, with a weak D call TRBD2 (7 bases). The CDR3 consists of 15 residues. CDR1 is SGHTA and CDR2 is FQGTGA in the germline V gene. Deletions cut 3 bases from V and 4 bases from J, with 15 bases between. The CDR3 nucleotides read TGTGCCAGCAGCTTTGGTGGGGGGGCCGGAGAGACCCAGTACTTC. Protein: CASSFGGGAGETQYF. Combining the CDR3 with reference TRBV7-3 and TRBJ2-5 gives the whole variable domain GAGVSQTPSNKVTEKGKYVELRCDPISGHTALYWYRQSLGQGPEFLIYFQGTGAADDSGLPNDRFFAVRPEGSVSTLKIQRTERGDSAVYLCASSFGGGAGETQYFGPGTRLLVL.

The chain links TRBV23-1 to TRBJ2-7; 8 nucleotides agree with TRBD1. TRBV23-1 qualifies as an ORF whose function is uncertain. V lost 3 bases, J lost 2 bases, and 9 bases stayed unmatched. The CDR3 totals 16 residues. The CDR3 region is CASSHPDRGGPYEQYF. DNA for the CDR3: TGCGCCAGCAGTCATCCAGACAGGGGAGGTCCCTACGAGCAGTACTTC.

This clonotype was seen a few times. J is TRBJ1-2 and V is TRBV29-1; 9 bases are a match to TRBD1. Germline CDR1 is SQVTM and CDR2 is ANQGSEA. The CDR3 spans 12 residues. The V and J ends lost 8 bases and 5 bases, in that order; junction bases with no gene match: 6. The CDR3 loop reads CSLRTGEYGYTF. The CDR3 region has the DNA TGCAGCTTACGGACAGGGGAATATGGCTACACCTTC.

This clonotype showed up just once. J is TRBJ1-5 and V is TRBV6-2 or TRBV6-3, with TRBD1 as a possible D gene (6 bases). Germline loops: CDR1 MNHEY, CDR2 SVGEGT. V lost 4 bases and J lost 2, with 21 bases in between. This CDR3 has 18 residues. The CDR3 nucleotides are TGTGCCAGCAGTTCAGTCCGGGGGGGGGCGCGGGGCAATCAGCCCCAGCATTTT. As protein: CASSSVRGGARGNQPQHF.

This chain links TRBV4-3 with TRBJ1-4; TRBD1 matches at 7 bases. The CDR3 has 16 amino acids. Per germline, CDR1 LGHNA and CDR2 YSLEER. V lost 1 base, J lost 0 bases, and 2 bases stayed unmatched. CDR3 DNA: TGCGCCAGCAGCCAAGGGGACAGCGCAACTAATGAAAAACTGTTTTTT. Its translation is CASSQGDSATNEKLFF.

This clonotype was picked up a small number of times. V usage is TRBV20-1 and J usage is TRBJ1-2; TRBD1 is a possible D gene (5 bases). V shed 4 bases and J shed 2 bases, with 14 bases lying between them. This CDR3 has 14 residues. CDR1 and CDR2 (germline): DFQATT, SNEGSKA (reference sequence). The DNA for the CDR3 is TGCAGTGCTATAATGGGGGTCTTAAACTATGGCTACACCTTC. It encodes CSAIMGVLNYGYTF.

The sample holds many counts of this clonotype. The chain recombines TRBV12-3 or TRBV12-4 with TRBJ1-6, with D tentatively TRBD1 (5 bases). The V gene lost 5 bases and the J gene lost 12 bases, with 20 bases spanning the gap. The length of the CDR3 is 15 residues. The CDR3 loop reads CASSHGAGSRGPLHF. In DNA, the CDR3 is TGTGCCAGCAGTCACGGGGCCGGTTCGAGGGGACCCCTCCACTTT.

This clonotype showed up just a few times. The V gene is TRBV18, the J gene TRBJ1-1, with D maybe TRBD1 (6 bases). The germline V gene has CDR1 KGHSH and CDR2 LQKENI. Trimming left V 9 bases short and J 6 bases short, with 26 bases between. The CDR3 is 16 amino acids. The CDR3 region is CASSTKDKQGFPEAFF. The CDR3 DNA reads TGTGCCAGTTCAACTAAGGACAAACAGGGTTTCCCTGAAGCTTTCTTT.

The CDR3 DNA is TGTGCCAGCAGTCCCTCGCGGGGGGCCGAGCAGTACTTC. Amino acid sequence: CASSPSRGAEQYF. The rearrangement uses TRBV6-1 and TRBJ2-7; 8 bases are shared with TRBD2. Germline V gives CDR1 MNHNS, CDR2 SASEGT. With V trimmed by 5 bases and J by 6 bases, 6 bases remained unmatched. The length of the CDR3 is 13 residues.

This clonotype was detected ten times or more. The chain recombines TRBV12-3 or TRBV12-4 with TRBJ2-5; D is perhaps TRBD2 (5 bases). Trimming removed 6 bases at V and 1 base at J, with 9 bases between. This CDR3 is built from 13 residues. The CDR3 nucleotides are TGTGCCAGCAGCCCGGGGAGCCAAGAGACCCAGTACTTC. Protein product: CASSPGSQETQYF.

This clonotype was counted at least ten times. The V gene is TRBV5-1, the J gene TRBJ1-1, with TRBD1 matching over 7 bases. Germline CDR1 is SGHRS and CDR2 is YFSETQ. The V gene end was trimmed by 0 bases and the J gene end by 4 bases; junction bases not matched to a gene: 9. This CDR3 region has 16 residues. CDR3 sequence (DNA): TGCGCCAGCAGCTTGGATACAGGGGTTGGGAGCACTGAAGCTTTCTTT. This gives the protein CASSLDTGVGSTEAFF.

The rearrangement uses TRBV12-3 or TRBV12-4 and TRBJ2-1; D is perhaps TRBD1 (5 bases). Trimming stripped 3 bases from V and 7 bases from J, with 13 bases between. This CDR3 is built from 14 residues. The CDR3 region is CASSLKDKGNEQFF. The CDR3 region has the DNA TGTGCCAGCAGTTTGAAGGATAAGGGGAATGAGCAGTTCTTC.

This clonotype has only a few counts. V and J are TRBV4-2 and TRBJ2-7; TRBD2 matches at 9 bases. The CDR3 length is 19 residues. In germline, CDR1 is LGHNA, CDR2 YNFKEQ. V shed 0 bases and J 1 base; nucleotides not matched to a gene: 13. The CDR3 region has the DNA TGTGCCAGCAGCCAAGAGGGTTCGTCTGATAGCGGGGGATCCTACGAGCAGTACTTC. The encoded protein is CASSQEGSSDSGGSYEQYF.

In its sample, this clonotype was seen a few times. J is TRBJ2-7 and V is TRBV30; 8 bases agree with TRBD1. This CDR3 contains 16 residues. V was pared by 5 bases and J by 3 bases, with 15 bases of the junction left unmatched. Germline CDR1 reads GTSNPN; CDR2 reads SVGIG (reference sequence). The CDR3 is CAWGPGGVHRLYEQYF. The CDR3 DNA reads TGTGCCTGGGGGCCAGGGGGCGTGCATCGGCTCTACGAGCAGTACTTC. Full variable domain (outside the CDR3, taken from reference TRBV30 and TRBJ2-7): SQTIHQWPATLVQPVGSPLSLECTVEGTSNPNLYWYRQAAGRGLQLLFYSVGIGQISSEVPQNLSASRPQDRQFILSSKKLLLSDSGFYLCAWGPGGVHRLYEQYFGPGTRLTVT.

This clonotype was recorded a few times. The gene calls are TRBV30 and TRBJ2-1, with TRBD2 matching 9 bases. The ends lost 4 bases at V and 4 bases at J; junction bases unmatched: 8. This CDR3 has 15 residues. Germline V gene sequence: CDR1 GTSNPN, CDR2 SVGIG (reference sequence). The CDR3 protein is CAWIRAGGGYNEQFF. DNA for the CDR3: TGTGCCTGGATAAGGGCGGGAGGGGGGTACAATGAGCAGTTCTTC.

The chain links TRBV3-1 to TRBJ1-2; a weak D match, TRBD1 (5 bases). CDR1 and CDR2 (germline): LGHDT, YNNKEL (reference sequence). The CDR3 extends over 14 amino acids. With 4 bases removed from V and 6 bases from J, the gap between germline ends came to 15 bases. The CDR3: CASSRVSGTNGYTF. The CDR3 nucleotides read TGTGCCAGCAGCCGGGTGTCGGGGACCAATGGCTACACCTTC.

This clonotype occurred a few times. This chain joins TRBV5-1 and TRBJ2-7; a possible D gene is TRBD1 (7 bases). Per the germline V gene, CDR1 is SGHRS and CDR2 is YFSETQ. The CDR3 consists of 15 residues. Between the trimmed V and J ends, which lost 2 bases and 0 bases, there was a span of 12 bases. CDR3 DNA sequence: TGCGCCAGCAGCTTTACAGGGGACTTCTCCTACGAGCAGTACTTC. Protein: CASSFTGDFSYEQYF. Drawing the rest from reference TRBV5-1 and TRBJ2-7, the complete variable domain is KAGVTQTPRYLIKTRGQQVTLSCSPISGHRSVSWYQQTPGQGLQFLFEYFSETQRNKGNFPGRFSGRQFSNSRSEMNVSTLELGDSALYLCASSFTGDFSYEQYFGPGTRLTVT.

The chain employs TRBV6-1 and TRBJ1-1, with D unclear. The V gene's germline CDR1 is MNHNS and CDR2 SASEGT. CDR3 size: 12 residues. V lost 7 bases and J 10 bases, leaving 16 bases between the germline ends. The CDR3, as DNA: TGTGCCAGCAAACCGGGAGACCGCGGAGCTTTCTTT. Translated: CASKPGDRGAFF.